In its sample, the clone carrying this T cell receptor beta chain was seen once. V lost 1 base to trimming and J lost 10 bases, with 16 bases between them. Germline lookup yields CDR1 SEHNR and CDR2 FQNEAQ (reference sequence). The CDR3 contains 15 residues. These data originate in a study of shared clonotypes between healthy human individuals. Assay: immunoSEQ multiplex PCR; the TCRdb copy retains only in-frame clones and omits some. This table holds about 2 million clones, 85% to 95% found once. CD8 cells regarded as naive lacked CD45RO, were positively chosen for CCR7, and omitted terminally differentiated effector memory CD45RA+ cells.

Sequencing was carried out using naive CD8+ T cells sorted from blood. This sequence joins TRBV7-9 and TRBJ1-4; D is unclear. The TCR was taken from a man aged 18 to 35 in good health. In nucleotides, the CDR3 is TGTGCCAGCAGCTTAGAAGTCGACCCCCCCGGAAAACTGTTTTTT. This gives the protein CASSLEVDPPGKLFF.